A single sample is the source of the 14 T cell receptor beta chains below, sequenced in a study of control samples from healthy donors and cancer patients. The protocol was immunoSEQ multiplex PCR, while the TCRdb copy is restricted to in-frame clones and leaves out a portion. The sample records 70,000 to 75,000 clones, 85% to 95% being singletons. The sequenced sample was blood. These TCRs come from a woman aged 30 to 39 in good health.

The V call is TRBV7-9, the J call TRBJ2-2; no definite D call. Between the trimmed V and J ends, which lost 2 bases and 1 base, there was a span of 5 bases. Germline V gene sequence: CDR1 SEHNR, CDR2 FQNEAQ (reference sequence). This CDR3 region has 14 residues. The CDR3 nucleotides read TGTGCCAGCAGCTTATCAGGGAACACCGGGGAGCTGTTTTTT. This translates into CASSLSGNTGELFF.

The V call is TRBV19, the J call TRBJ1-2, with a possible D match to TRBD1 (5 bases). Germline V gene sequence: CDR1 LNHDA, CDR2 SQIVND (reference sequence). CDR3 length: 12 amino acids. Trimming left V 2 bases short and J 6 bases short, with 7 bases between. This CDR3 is CASSIQGNGYTF. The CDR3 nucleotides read TGTGCCAGTAGTATACAGGGAAATGGCTACACCTTC.

The CDR3 bases are TGTGCCAGCAGCGCCCGGGACAGGGGCACCTATGGCTACACCTTC. It encodes CASSARDRGTYGYTF. The rearrangement joins TRBV7-9 to TRBJ1-2; 10 nucleotides line up with TRBD1. Germline V lookup: CDR1 SEHNR, CDR2 FQNEAQ (reference sequence). CDR3 length: 15 residues. V lost 5 bases and J lost 4; bases outside the gene matches: 7.

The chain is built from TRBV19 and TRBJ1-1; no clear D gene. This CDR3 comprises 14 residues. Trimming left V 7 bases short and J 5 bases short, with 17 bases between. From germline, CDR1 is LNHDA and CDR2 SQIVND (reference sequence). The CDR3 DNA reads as TGTGCCAGTACCGACGAGGCGAGTCGGACTGAAGCTTTCTTT. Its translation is CASTDEASRTEAFF. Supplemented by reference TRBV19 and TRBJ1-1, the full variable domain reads DGGITQSPKYLFRKEGQNVTLSCEQNLNHDAMYWYRQDPGQGLRLIYYSQIVNDFQKGDIAEGYSVSREKKESFPLTVTSAQKNPTAFYLCASTDEASRTEAFFGQGTRLTVV.

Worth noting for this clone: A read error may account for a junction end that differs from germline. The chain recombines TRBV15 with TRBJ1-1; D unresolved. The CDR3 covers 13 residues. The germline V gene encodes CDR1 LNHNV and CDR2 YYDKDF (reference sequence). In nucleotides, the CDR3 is TGTGCCACCAGCGGAGAACTGAACACTGAAGCTTTCTTT. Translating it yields CATSGELNTEAFF.

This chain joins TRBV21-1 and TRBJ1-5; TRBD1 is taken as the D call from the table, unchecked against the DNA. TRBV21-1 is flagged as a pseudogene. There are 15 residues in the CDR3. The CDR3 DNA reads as TGTGCCAGCAGGGCGGGACAGGGGGCAAGTCAGCCCCAGCATTTT. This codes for CASRAGQGASQPQHF.

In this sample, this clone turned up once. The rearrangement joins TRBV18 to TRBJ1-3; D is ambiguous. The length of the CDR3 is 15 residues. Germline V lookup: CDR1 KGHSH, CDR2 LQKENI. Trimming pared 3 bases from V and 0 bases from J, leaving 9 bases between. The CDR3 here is CASSPDLNSGNTIYF. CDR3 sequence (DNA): TGTGCCAGCTCACCTGATTTGAACTCTGGAAACACCATATATTTT.

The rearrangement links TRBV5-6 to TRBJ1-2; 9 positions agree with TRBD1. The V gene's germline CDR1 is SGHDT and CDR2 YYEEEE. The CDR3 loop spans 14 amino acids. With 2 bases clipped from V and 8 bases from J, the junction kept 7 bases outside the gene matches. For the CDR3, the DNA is TGTGCCAGCAGCTTAGAACAGGGGGCGCGGGGCTACACCTTC. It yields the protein CASSLEQGARGYTF.

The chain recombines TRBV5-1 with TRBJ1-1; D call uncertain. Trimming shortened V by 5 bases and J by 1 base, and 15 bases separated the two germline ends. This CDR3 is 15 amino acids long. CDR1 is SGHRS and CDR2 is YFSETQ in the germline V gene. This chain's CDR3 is CASRTTGSGNTEAFF. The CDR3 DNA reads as TGCGCCAGCAGGACCACGGGCTCAGGGAACACTGAAGCTTTCTTT.

CDR3: CASSSRQGFKRGELFF. The CDR3 region has the DNA TGTGCCAGCAGCTCCCGGCAGGGGTTTAAGAGAGGGGAGCTGTTTTTT. The chain has TRBV7-9 and TRBJ2-2; possible D gene TRBD1, 6 bases. Trimming pared 4 bases from V and 8 bases from J, leaving 20 bases between. This CDR3 contains 16 residues. From germline, CDR1 is SEHNR and CDR2 FQNEAQ (reference sequence).

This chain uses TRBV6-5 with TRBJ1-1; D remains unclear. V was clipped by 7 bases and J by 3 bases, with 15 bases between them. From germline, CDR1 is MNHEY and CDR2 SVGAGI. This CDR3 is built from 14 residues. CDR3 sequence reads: CASTRGLGHTEAFF. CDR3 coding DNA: TGTGCCAGCACCCGAGGGTTGGGCCACACTGAAGCTTTCTTT.

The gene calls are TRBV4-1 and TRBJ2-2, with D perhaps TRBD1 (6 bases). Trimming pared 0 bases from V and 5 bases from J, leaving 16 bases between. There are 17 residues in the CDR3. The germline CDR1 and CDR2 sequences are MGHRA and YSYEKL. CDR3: CASSQESVQGGTGELFF. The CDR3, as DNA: TGCGCCAGCAGCCAAGAATCTGTACAGGGTGGGACCGGGGAGCTGTTTTTT.

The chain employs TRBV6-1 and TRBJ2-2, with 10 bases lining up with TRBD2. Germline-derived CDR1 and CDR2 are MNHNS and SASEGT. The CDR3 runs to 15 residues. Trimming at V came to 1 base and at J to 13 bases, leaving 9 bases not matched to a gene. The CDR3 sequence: CASSEGQRGGEGLFF. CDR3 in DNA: TGTGCCAGCAGTGAAGGCCAGCGGGGGGGCGAGGGGCTGTTTTTT.

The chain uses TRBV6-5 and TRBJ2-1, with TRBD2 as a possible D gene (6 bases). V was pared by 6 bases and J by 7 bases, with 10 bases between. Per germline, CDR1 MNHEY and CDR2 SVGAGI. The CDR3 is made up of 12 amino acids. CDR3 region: CASRYSGNEQFF. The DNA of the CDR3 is TGTGCCAGCAGATATAGCGGAAATGAGCAGTTCTTC.